The present entry profiles one TCR beta chain with its context. The antigen remains unidentified. The V gene lost 6 bases and the J gene lost 5 bases, with 13 bases spanning the gap. Germline-derived CDR1 and CDR2 are ENHRY and SYGVKD. The CDR3 loop spans 13 amino acids. This sample is drawn from a study of CD8+CD57+ T cells in acquired aplastic anemia. Study results and caveats: About 30 shared CD8+ CDR3s appeared highly expressed within patients' immunodominant clones.

Genomic DNA constituted the template upon which TCR beta VDJ and CDR3 profiling was performed. TCRdb fed the reads into MiXCR, producing one record per CDR3 protein. This table has roughly 51,000 distinct CDR3 sequences, around 69% appearing once. Material: sorted CD4+, CD8+, or CD8+CD57+ T cells (not recorded which) from PBMCs. The sequence was obtained from a human donor in good health, serving as a control. This chain links TRBV10-3 with TRBJ2-5, with D perhaps matching TRBD2 (6 bases). The chain's CDR3 is CAISHDRGETQYF. In DNA, the CDR3 is TGTGCCATCAGCCACGACCGGGGGGAGACCCAGTACTTC.